The clone carrying this TCR beta chain was picked up a small number of times. Its cognate antigen is unknown. The CDR3 sequence is 14 residues long. CDR1 is LGHNA and CDR2 is YSLEER in the germline V gene. Trimming shortened V by 0 bases and J by 10 bases, and 15 bases separated the two germline ends. These data belong to a study of identical twins. General study findings and limits: Among out-of-frame alpha sequences shared by twins, low generation probability occurred in excess.

TCRdb ran MiXCR on the 5' RACE reads and lists one entry per CDR3 protein. The sample holds about 470,000 distinct CDR3 sequences, roughly a quarter seen once. The data were also submitted as part of a second study, on T cells expressing NK-cell markers.

Specimen: CD4+ T cells sorted from blood. V usage is TRBV4-3 and J usage is TRBJ1-1; D remains ambiguous. This sequence was found in a woman under 30 in good health. The CDR3, as DNA: TGCGCCAGCAGCCAAGATCCCTTGGTTCGGGGAGCTTTCTTT. Its translation: CASSQDPLVRGAFF.